These T cell receptor beta chains were read from a single sample in a study of preoperative IRX-2 immunotherapy in early breast cancer. The table came from immunoSEQ multiplex PCR; TCRdb's copy has only in-frame clones and leaves some out. The table includes roughly 43,000 clones, over 85% detected once. Here the sequenced sample was tumor tissue, taken after IRX-2 immunotherapy. All receptors derive from a human donor with breast cancer. CDR3s include the opening cysteine and the closing phenylalanine or tryptophan. A D gene is named only where the DNA matches it firmly. Clone size is stated in some rows and not others, as once, few, many or a class when expanded.

V gene	D gene	clone size	J gene	CDR3 protein	CDR3 DNA
TRBV2	-	-	TRBJ1-3	CASNGLTRSGNTIYF	TGTGCCAGCAACGGACTTACAAGGTCTGGAAACACCATATATTTT
TRBV11-2	TRBD1	-	TRBJ1-1	CASSFARGFEAFF	TGTGCCAGCAGCTTTGCCAGGGGGTTTGAAGCTTTCTTT
TRBV5-3	TRBD2	-	TRBJ2-7	CARSSKSSGIDEQYF	TGTGCCAGAAGCTCTAAATCTAGCGGGATCGACGAGCAGTACTTC
TRBV6-4	-	-	TRBJ1-3	CASSVEAGNTIYF	TGTGCCAGCAGTGTGGAGGCGGGAAACACCATATATTTT
TRBV6-1	-	once	TRBJ2-2	CAGSEETGELFF	TGTGCCGGATCAGAGGAGACGGGGGAGCTGTTTTTT
TRBV28	-	-	TRBJ1-6	CASTLRGLGDSPLHF	TGTGCCAGCACCTTGCGGGGGCTAGGGGATTCACCCCTCCACTTT
TRBV11-3	TRBD2	-	TRBJ2-2	CASSWTSGMNGELFF	TGTGCCAGCAGCTGGACTAGCGGGATGAACGGGGAGCTGTTTTTT
TRBV7-9	-	-	TRBJ1-3	CASSSPVQNSGNTIYF	TGTGCCAGCAGCTCCCCGGTGCAGAACTCTGGAAACACCATATATTTT
TRBV5-4	-	-	TRBJ1-2	CASSQTGYGYTF	TGTGCCAGCAGCCAGACGGGCTATGGCTACACCTTC
TRBV28	TRBD2	-	TRBJ2-7	CASSGLAGVGSYEQYF	TGTGCCAGCAGTGGGCTAGCGGGAGTGGGATCCTACGAGCAGTACTTC
TRBV9	TRBD2	-	TRBJ2-1	CASSPIAGVYNEQFF	TGTGCCAGCAGCCCTATAGCGGGAGTCTACAATGAGCAGTTCTTC
TRBV6-5	TRBD2	-	TRBJ2-1	CASSYLAGVYNEQFF	TGTGCCAGCAGTTACCTAGCGGGGGTCTACAATGAGCAGTTCTTC
TRBV7-5	-	-	TRBJ1-2	CARSLAKCPEGYTF	TGTGCCAGAAGCTTAGCGAAATGTCCGGAGGGCTACACCTTC
TRBV4-1	-	-	TRBJ1-4	CASSQRQVADEKLFF	TGCGCCAGCAGCCAGAGACAGGTCGCGGACGAAAAACTGTTTTTT
TRBV19	-	-	TRBJ1-1	CASSNHLKQMTLNPEAFF	TGTGCCAGTAGTAACCACTTGAAGCAAATGACTCTTAACCCGGAAGCTTTCTTT
TRBV5-6	TRBD1	-	TRBJ1-2	CASSLEVTGDIRFGYTF	TGTGCCAGCAGCTTGGAGGTGACAGGGGATATACGATTTGGCTACACCTTC
TRBV15	-	-	TRBJ1-5	CATRAASGNQPQHF	TGTGCCACCCGTGCAGCTTCGGGCAATCAGCCCCAGCATTTT
TRBV14	-	-	TRBJ1-2	CASSQDADLYGYTF	TGTGCCAGCAGCCAAGACGCAGACCTCTATGGCTACACCTTC
TRBV7-9	TRBD1	-	TRBJ2-2	CASSPTGGSGELFF	TGTGCCAGCAGCCCTACAGGGGGATCCGGGGAGCTGTTTTTT
TRBV18	-	-	TRBJ2-1	CASSPYGGAGYNEQFF	TGTGCCAGCTCACCCTATGGGGGGGCTGGGTACAATGAGCAGTTCTTC
TRBV7-2	TRBD1	-	TRBJ1-2	CASSRTGGSGYGYTF	TGTGCCAGCAGCCGAACAGGGGGCAGCGGCTATGGCTACACCTTC
TRBV9	-	-	TRBJ1-5	CASSRDAGPWGNQPQHF	TGTGCCAGCAGCAGAGATGCGGGGCCCTGGGGCAATCAGCCCCAGCATTTT
TRBV5-6	TRBD1	-	TRBJ2-7	CASSLAPGGPYEQYF	TGTGCCAGCAGCTTGGCCCCAGGGGGCCCCTACGAGCAGTACTTC
TRBV28	TRBD1	-	TRBJ1-2	CASSPVDTGGASGYTF	TGTGCCAGCAGTCCAGTTGATACAGGGGGCGCGAGTGGCTACACCTTC
TRBV7-8	-	-	TRBJ1-2	CASSLARGGYTF	TGTGCCAGCAGCCTTGCCAGAGGGGGCTACACCTTC
TRBV9	TRBD2	-	TRBJ2-6	CASSVLAGGHPGANVLTF	TGTGCCAGCAGCGTGCTAGCGGGGGGCCACCCTGGGGCCAACGTCCTGACTTTC
TRBV6-5	-	-	TRBJ2-7	CASSRAGVYEQYF	TGTGCCAGCTCTCGGGCAGGGGTCTACGAGCAGTACTTC
TRBV7-3	-	once	TRBJ1-1	CASSSGARKAFF	TGTGCCAGCAGCTCGGGGGCGCGAAAAGCTTTCTTT
TRBV6-5	-	-	TRBJ1-2	CASSYRHNYGYTF	TGTGCCAGCAGTTACAGGCATAACTATGGCTACACCTTC
TRBV6-6	TRBD1	-	TRBJ2-5	CASSYRDRTYQETQYF	TGTGCCAGCAGTTACAGGGACAGGACGTACCAAGAGACCCAGTACTTC
TRBV7-3	-	-	TRBJ1-1	CASSSMSGPNTEAFF	TGTGCCAGCAGCTCTATGAGTGGTCCGAACACTGAAGCTTTCTTT
TRBV9	-	once	TRBJ1-6	CASRTLGGVNSPLHF	TGTGCCAGCAGAACCCTTGGGGGGGTAAATTCACCCCTCCACTTT
TRBV5-8	-	-	TRBJ2-7	CASGSYEQYF	TGTGCCAGCGGCTCCTACGAGCAGTACTTC
TRBV15	-	-	TRBJ2-7	CATSRDLTGGQYF	TGTGCCACCAGCAGAGATCTTACAGGCGGGCAGTACTTC
TRBV19	TRBD2	-	TRBJ2-3	CASSPGVAGGRDTQYF	TGTGCCAGTAGCCCTGGGGTGGCGGGAGGGAGAGATACGCAGTATTTT
TRBV7-6	TRBD1	-	TRBJ1-2	CASSLGLGTGGAGYTF	TGTGCCAGCAGCCTTGGGTTAGGGACAGGGGGTGCTGGCTACACCTTC
TRBV5-1	-	-	TRBJ2-7	CASSRRGHEQYF	TGCGCCAGCAGCCGGAGGGGTCACGAGCAGTACTTC
TRBV7-3	-	-	TRBJ2-7	CASSPGLGYEQYF	TGTGCCAGCAGCCCAGGATTGGGTTACGAGCAGTACTTC
TRBV7-8	-	few	TRBJ1-5	CASSLRGSQPQHF	TGTGCCAGCAGCTTAAGAGGGAGTCAGCCCCAGCATTTT
TRBV30	TRBD1	-	TRBJ1-5	CAWSETGQGSGQPQHF	TGTGCCTGGAGTGAAACGGGACAGGGTTCGGGTCAGCCCCAGCATTTT
TRBV14	-	-	TRBJ2-7	CASRSEYPYEQYF	TGTGCCAGCAGAAGCGAATATCCCTACGAGCAGTACTTC
TRBV4-1	-	-	TRBJ2-2	CASSQRWNPNTGELFF	TGCGCCAGCAGCCAACGGTGGAACCCGAACACCGGGGAGCTGTTTTTT
TRBV15	-	-	TRBJ2-2	CATSRGTPRAGELFF	TGTGCCACCAGCAGAGGGACACCCCGCGCCGGGGAGCTGTTTTTT
TRBV21-1	-	-	TRBJ2-2	CASSKPTSGSRRELFF	TGTGCCAGCAGCAAACCGACTAGCGGGAGCAGACGGGAGCTGTTTTTT
TRBV6-5	TRBD2	-	TRBJ2-7	CASSPPGLVNEQYF	TGTGCCAGCAGTCCACCGGGACTAGTTAACGAGCAGTACTTC
TRBV6-1	-	-	TRBJ1-4	CASSEWKGRLLFF	TGTGCCAGCAGTGAATGGAAGGGGCGGCTCCTGTTTTTT
TRBV5-4	TRBD2	-	TRBJ2-7	CASSRREVDEQYF	TGTGCCAGCAGCCGACGGGAGGTCGACGAGCAGTACTTC
TRBV5-6	TRBD2	-	TRBJ2-3	CASSPPRGRGRVTDTQYF	TGTGCCAGCAGCCCCCCCCGTGGGCGCGGGAGGGTCACAGATACGCAGTATTTT
TRBV4-1	-	-	TRBJ1-6	CASSLGRADGSPLHF	TGCGCCAGCAGCCTCGGTAGGGCGGACGGTTCACCCCTCCACTTT